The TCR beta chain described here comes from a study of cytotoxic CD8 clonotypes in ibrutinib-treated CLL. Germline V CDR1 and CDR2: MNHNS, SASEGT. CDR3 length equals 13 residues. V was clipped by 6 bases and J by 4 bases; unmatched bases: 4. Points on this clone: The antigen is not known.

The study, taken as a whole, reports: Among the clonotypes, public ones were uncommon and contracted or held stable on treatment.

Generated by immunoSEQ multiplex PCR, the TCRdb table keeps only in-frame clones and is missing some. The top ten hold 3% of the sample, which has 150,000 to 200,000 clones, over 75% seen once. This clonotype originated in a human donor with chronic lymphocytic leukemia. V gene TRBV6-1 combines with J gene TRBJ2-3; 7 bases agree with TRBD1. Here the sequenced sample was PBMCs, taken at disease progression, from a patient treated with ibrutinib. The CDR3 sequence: CASRTGNPDTQYF. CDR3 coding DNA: TGTGCCAGCAGGACAGGGAATCCAGATACGCAGTATTTT.